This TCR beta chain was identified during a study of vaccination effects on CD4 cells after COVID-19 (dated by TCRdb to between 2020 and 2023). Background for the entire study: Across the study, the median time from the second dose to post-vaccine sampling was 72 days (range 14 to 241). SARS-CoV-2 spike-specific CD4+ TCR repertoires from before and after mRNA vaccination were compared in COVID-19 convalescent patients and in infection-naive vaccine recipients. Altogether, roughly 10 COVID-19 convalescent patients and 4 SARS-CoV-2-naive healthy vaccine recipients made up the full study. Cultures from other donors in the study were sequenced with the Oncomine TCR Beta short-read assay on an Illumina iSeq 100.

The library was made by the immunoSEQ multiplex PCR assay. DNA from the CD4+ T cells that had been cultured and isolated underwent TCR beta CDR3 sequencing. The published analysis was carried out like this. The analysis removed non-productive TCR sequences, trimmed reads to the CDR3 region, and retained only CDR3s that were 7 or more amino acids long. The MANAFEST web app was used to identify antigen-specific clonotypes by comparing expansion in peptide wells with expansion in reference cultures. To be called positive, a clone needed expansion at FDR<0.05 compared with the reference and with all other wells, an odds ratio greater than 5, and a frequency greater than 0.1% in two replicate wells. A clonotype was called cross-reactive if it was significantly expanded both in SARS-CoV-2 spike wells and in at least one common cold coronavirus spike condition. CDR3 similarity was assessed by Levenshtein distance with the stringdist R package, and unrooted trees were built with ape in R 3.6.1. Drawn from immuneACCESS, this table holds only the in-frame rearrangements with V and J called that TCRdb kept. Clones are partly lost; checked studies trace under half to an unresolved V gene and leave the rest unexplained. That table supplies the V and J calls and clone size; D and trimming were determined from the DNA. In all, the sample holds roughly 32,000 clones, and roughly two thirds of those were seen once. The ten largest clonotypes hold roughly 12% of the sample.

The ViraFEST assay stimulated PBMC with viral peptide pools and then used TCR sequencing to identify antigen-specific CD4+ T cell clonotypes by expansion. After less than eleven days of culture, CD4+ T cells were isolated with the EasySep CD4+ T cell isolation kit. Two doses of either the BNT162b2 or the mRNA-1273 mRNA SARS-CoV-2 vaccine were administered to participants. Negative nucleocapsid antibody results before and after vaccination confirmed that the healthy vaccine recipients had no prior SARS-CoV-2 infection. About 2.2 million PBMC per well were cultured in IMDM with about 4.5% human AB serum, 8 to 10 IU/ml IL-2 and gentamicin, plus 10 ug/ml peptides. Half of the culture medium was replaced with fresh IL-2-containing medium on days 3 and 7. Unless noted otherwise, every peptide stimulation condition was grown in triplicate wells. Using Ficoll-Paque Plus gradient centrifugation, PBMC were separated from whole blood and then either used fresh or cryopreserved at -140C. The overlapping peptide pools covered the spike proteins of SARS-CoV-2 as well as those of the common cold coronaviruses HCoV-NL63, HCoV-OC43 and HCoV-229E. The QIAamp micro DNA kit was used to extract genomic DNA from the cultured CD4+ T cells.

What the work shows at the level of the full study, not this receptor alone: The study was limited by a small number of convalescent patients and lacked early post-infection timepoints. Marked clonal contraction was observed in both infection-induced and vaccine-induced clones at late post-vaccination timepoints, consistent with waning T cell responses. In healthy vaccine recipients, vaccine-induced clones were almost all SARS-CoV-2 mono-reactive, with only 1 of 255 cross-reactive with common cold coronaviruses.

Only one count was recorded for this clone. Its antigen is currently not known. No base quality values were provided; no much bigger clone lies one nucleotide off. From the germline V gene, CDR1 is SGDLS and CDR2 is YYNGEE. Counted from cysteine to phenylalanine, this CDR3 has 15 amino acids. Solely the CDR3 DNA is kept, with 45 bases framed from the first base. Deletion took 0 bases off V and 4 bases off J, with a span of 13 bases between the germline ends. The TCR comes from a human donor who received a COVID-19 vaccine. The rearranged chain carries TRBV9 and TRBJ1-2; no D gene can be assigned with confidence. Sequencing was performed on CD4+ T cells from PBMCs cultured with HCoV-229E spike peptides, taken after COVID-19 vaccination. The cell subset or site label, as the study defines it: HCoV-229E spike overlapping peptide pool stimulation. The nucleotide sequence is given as TGTGCCAGCAGCGTAGAGTTGGGCTCTACCTATGGCTACACCTTC. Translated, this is CASSVELGSTYGYTF.